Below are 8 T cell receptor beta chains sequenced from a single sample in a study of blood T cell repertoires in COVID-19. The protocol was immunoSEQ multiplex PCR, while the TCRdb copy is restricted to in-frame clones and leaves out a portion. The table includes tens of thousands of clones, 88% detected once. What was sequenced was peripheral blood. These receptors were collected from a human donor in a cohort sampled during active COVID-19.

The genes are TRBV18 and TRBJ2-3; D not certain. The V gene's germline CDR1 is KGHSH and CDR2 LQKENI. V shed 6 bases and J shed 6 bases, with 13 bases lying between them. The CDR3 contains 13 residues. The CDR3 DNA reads TGTGCCAGCTCCCCTCGAAATCGGGATACGCAGTATTTT. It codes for CASSPRNRDTQYF.

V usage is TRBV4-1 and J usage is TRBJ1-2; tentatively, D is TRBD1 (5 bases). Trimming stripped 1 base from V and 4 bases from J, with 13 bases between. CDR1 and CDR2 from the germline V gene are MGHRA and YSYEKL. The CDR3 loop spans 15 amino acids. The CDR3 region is CASSQATENTYGYTF. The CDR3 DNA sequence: TGCGCCAGCAGCCAAGCGACAGAGAACACCTATGGCTACACCTTC.

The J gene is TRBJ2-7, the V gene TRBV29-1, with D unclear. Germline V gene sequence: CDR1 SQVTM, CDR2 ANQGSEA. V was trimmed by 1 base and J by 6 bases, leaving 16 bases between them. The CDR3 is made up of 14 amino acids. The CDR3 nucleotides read TGCAGCGTTGAAGCCCTGAACAATCCCATCGAGCAGTACTTC. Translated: CSVEALNNPIEQYF.

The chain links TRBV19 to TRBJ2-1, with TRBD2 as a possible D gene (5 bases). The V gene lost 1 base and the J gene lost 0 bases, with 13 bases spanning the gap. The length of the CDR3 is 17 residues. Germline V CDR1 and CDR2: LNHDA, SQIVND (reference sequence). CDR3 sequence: CASSIGPRALSYNEQFF. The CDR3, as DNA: TGTGCCAGTAGTATAGGCCCGAGGGCCCTCTCCTACAATGAGCAGTTCTTC.

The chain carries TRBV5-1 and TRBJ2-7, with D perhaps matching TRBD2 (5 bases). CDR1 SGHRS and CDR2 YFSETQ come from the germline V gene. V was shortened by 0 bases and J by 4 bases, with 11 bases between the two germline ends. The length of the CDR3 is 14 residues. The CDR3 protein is CASSLEVASYEQYF. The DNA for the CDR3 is TGCGCCAGCAGCTTGGAGGTAGCGTCTTACGAGCAGTACTTC.

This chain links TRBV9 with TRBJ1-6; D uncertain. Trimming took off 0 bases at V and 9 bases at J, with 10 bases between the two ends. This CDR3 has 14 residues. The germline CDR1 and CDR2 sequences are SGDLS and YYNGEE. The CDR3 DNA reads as TGTGCCAGCAGCGTAGGTGAGAGGGCTTCACCCCTCCACTTT. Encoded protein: CASSVGERASPLHF.

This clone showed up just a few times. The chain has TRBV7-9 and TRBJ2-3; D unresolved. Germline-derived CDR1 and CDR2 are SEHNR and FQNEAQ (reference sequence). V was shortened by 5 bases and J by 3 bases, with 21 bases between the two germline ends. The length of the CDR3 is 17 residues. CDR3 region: CASSPMLYVSYTDTQYF. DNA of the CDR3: TGTGCCAGCAGCCCGATGCTTTACGTGAGCTATACAGATACGCAGTATTTT.

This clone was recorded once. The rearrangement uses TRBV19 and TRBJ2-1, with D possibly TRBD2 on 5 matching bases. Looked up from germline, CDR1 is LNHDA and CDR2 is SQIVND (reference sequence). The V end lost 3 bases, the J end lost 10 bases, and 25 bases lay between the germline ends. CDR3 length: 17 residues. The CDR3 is CASSIGVAAGQAGEQFF. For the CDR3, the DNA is TGTGCCAGTAGTATTGGGGTGGCGGCGGGCCAGGCAGGCGAGCAGTTCTTC.